This TCR beta chain was identified during a study of blood T cell repertoires in COVID-19. Study background: The samples span acute and convalescent COVID-19 from the United States, Italy and Spain. Sample material is recorded as cDNA or gDNA derived from T cells, B-cell-depleted T cells, or PBMCs.

The count of this clone is one. How the authors handled the data: Counts of nucleated cells, estimated from reference gene primer amplification, were obtained. Only in-frame clones appear in the TCRdb table, and some are missing; sequencing was by immunoSEQ multiplex PCR. D and trimming come from the DNA, and the V and J calls and clone size come from that table. This table has around 53,000 clones, about 86% appearing once. The CDR3 covers 12 residues. The ends were cut back, 8 bases at V and 5 bases at J, with 9 bases in the middle. Germline V gives CDR1 LGHNT, CDR2 FRNRAP. The sequenced material came from peripheral blood. The chain is built from TRBV12-5 and TRBJ2-2, with a weak D call TRBD1 (5 bases). The TCR comes from a man aged 50 or older with acute or convalescent COVID-19. DNA of the CDR3: TGTGCTAGTAGGGGCCAAACCGGGGAGCTGTTTTTT. It codes for CASRGQTGELFF.